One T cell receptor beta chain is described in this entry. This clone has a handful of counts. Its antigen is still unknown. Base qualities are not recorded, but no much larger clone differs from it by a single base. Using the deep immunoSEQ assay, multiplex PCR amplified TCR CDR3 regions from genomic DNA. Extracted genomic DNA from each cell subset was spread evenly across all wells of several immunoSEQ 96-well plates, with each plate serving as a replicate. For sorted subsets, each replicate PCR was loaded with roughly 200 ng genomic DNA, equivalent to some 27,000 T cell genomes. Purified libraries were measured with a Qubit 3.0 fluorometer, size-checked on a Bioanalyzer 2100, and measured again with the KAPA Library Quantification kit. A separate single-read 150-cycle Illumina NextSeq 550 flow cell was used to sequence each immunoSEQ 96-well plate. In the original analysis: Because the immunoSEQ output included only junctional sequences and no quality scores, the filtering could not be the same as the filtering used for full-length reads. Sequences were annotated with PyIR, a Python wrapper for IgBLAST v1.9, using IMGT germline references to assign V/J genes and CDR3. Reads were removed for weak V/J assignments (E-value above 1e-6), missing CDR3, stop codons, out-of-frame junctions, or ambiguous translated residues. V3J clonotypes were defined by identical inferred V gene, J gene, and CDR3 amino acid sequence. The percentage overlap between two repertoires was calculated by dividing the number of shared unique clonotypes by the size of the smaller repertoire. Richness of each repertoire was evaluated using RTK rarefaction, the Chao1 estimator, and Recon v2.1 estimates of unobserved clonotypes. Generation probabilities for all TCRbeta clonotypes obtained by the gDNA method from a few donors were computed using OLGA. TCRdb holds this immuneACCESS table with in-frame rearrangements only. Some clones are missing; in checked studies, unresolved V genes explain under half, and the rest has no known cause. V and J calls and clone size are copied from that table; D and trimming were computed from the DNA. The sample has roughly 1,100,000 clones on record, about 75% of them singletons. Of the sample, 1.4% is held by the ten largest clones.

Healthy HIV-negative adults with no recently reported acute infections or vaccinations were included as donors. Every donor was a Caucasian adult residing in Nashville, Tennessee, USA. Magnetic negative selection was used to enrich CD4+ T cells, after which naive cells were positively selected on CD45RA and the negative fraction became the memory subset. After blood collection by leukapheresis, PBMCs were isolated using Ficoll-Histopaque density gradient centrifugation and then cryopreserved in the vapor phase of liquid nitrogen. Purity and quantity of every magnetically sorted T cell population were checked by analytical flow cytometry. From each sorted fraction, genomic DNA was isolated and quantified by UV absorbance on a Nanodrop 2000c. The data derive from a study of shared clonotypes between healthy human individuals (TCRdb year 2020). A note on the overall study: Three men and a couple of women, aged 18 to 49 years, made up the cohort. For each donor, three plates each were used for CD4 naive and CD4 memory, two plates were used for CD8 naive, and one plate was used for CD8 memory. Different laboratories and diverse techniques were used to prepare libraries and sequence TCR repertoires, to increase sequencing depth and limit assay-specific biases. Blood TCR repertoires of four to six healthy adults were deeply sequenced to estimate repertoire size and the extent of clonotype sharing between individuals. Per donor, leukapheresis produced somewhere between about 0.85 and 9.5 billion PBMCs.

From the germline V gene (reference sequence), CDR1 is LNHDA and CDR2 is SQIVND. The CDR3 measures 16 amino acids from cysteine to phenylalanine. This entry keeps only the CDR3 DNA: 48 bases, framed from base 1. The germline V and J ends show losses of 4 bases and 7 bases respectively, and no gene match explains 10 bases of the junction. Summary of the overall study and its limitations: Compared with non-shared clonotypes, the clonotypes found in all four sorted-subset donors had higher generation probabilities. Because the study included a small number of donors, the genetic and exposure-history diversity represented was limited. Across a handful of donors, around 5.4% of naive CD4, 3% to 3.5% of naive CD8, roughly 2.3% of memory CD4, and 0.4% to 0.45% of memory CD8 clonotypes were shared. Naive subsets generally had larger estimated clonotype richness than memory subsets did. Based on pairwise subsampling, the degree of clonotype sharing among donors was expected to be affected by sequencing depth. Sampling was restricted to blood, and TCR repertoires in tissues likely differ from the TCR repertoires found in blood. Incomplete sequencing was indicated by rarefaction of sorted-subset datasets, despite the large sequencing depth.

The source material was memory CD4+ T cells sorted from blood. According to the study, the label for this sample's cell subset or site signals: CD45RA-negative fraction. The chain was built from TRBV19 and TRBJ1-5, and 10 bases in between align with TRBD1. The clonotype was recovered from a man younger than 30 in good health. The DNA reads TGTGCCAGTAGTACAAAAGGGACAGGGGTTAGACAGCCCCAGCATTTT. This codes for CASSTKGTGVRQPQHF.